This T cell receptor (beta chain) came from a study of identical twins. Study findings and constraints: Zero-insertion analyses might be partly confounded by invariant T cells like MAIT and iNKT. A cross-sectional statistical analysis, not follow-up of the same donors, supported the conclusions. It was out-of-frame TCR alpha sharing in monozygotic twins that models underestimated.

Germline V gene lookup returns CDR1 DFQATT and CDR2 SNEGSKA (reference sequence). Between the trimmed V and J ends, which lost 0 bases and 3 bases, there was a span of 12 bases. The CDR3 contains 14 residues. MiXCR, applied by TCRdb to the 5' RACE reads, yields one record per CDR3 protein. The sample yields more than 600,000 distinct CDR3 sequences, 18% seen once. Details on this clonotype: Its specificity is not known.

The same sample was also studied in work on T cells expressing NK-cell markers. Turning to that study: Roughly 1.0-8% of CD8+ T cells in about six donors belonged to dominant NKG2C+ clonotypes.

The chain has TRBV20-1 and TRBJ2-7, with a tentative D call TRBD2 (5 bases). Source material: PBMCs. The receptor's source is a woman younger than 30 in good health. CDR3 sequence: CSARDLSGIYEQYF. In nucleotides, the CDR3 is TGCAGTGCTAGAGATCTTTCGGGGATCTACGAGCAGTACTTC.